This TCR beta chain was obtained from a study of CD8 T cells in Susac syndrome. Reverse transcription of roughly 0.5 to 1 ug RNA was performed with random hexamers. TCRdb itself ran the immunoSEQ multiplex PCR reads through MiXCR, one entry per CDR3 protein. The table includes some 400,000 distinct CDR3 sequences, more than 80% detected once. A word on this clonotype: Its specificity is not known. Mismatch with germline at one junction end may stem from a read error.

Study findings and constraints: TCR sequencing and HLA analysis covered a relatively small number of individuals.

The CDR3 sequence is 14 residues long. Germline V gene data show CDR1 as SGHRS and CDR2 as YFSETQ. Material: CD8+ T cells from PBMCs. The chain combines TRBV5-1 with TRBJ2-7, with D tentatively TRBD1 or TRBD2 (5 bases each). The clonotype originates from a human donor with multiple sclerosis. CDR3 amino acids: CASSLGGPGTSKDF. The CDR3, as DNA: TGCGCCAGCAGCTTGGGCGGTCCAGGGACCTCGAAGGACTTC.